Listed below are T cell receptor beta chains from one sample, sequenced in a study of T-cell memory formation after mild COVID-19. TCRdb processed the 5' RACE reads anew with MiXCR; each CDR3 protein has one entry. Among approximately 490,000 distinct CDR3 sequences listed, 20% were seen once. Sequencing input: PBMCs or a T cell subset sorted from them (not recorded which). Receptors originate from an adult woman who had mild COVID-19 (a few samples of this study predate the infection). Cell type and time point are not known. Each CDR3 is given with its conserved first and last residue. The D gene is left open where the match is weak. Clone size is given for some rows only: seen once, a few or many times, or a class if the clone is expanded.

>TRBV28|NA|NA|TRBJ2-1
TGTGCCAGCAGTTACTTAGAAACAGTCCCTATCGGCAATGAGCAGTTCTTC
CASSYLETVPIGNEQFF
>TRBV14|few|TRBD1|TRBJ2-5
TGTGCCAGCAGCCAAGTGGCAGGGGGTATGGGAGAGACCCAGTACTTC
CASSQVAGGMGETQYF
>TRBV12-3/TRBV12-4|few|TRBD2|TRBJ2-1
TGTGCCAGCAGTGGTTTAAGCGGGAGGGGAAATGAGCAGTTCTTC
CASSGLSGRGNEQFF
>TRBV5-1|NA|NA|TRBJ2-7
TGCGCCAGCAGCCCGGATGGACAAACGGGCTACGAGCAGTACTTC
CASSPDGQTGYEQYF
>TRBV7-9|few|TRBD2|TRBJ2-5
TGTGCCAGCAGCTTAGCTTTAGCGGGAGCGGGAGAGACCCAGTACTTC
CASSLALAGAGETQYF
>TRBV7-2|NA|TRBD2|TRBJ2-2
TGTGCCAGCAGTTTGGGACTAGCGGACGGGGAGCTGTTTTTT
CASSLGLADGELFF
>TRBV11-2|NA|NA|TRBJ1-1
TGTGCCAGCACCCCAGGCCCCCGAATGAACACTGAAGCTTTCTTT
CASTPGPRMNTEAFF
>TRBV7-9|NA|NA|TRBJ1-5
TGTGCCAGCAGCTTAGGGCAGGGAGAAATTAGCAATCAGCCCCAGCATTTT
CASSLGQGEISNQPQHF
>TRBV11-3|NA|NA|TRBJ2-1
TGTGCCAGCAGCCCAGACCCGGCGCGTAGCAATGAGCAGTTCTTC
CASSPDPARSNEQFF
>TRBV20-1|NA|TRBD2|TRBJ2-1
TGCAGTGCTAGACAGACTAGCGGGCCCTACAATGAGCAGTTCTTC
CSARQTSGPYNEQFF
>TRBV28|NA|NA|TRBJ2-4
TGTGCCAGCAGTTCGAGGTTAGCCAAAAACATTCAGTACTTC
CASSSRLAKNIQYF
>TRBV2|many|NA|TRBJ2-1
TGTGCCAGCAGTCAGAGGGGGGAGGGCTCCTACAATGAGCAGTTCTTC
CASSQRGEGSYNEQFF
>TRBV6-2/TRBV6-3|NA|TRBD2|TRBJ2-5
TGTGCCAGCAGTTACCGGGCTAGCGGGAGAATGGAGACCCAGTACTTC
CASSYRASGRMETQYF
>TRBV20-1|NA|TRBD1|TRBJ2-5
TGCAGTGCTGACAGGGTACAAGAGACCCAGTACTTC
CSADRVQETQYF
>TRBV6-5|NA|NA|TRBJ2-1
TGTGCCAGCACCCCTTCGGCGGGGCGCTTTGATGAGCAGTTCTTC
CASTPSAGRFDEQFF
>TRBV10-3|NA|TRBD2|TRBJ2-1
TGTGCCATCAGTGAGTCACCGGGACTAGCGGGAGTACACAATGAGCAGTTCTTC
CAISESPGLAGVHNEQFF
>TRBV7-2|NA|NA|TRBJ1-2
TGTGCCAGCAGCATAGACAGAGGCTACACCTTC
CASSIDRGYTF
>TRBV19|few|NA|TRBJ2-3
TGTGCCAGTAGTTCCTTCTTCCGGGGCGCAAGCACAGATACGCAGTATTTT
CASSSFFRGASTDTQYF
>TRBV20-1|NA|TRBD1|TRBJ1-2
TGCAGTGCATCAGAGGGGGCGGCAGGGAGCGGCTATGGCTACACCTTC
CSASEGAAGSGYGYTF
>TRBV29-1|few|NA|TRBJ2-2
TGCAGCGTTGAAGTTAACCCCGGGGAGCTGTTTTTT
CSVEVNPGELFF
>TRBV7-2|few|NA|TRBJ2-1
TGTGCCAGCAGCTTGTTCGAGGGAACCTACAATGAGCAGTTCTTC
CASSLFEGTYNEQFF
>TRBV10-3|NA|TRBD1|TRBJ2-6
TGTGCCATCAGAAAGGGACAGGGGGCAACTGGGGCCAACGTCCTGACTTTC
CAIRKGQGATGANVLTF
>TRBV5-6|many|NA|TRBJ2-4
TGTGCCAGCAGCTTGCGAGGGGCCAAAAACATTCAGTACTTC
CASSLRGAKNIQYF
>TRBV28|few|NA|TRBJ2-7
TGTGCCAGCAGCCCCCGCCCCGCCCACGAGCAGTACTTC
CASSPRPAHEQYF
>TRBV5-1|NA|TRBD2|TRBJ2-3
TGCGCCAGCAGCTTGGCCATAGCGGGAGGGCCAGATACGCAGTATTTT
CASSLAIAGGPDTQYF
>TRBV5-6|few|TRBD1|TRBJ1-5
TGTGCCAGCAGCTTGGCAGGGGGAAGGGTCGACCAGCCCCAGCATTTT
CASSLAGGRVDQPQHF
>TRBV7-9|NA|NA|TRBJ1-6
TGTGCCAGCAGCTTGGGGGCCTCACCCCTCCACTTT
CASSLGASPLHF
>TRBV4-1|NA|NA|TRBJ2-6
TGCGCCAGTGGGGCCAACGTCCTGACTTTC
CASGANVLTF
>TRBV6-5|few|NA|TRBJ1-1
TGTGCCAGCAGTCGACCCCACACTGAAGCTTTCTTT
CASSRPHTEAFF
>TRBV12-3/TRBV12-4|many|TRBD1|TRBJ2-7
TGTGCCAGCATCCCAGGGGGACAGTTCACCTACGAGCAGTACTTC
CASIPGGQFTYEQYF
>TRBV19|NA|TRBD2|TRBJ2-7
TGTGCCAGTAGGGGTCCGGCGGGAGTGAACTCCTACGAGCAGTACTTC
CASRGPAGVNSYEQYF
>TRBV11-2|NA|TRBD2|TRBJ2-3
TGTGCCAGCAGCTTAGCCGCGGGAGATATCAGAGATACGCAGTATTTT
CASSLAAGDIRDTQYF
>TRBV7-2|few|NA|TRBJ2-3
TGTGCCAGCAGCTTAGTCCCCAGGCTACAAGGGACGCAGTATTTT
CASSLVPRLQGTQYF
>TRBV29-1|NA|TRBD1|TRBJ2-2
TGCAGCGTTGACGAGGGGGCCGGCACCGGGGAGCTGTTTTTT
CSVDEGAGTGELFF
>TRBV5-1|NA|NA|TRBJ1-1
TGCGCCAGCAGCTTGAGGGCAGGGGCGAACACTGAAGCTTTCTTT
CASSLRAGANTEAFF
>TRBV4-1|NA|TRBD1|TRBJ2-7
TGCGCCAGCAGCCAAGGGGGACAGGGGTTATACGAGCAGTACTTC
CASSQGGQGLYEQYF
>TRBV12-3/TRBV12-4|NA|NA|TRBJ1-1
TGTGCCAGCAGCCCCCTAAGACAGCTAGACACTGAAGCTTTCTTT
CASSPLRQLDTEAFF
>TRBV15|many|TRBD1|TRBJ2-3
TGTGCCACCAACCTACAGGGGGCTGCCACAGATACGCAGTATTTT
CATNLQGAATDTQYF
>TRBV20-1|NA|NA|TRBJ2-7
TGCAGTGCTAGAGATCAGTCAGACTACGAGCAGTACTTC
CSARDQSDYEQYF
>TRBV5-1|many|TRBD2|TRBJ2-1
TGCGCCAGCAGATCTCTCTTGACTAGCGGGAACAATGAGCAGTTCTTC
CASRSLLTSGNNEQFF
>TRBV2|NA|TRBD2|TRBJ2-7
TGTGCCAGCACCGGGACTAGCGCCACCTACGAGCAGTACTTC
CASTGTSATYEQYF
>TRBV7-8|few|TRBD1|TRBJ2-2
TGTGCCAGCAGTCGCCGGGGACAGGGGGGCACCGGGGAGCTGTTTTTT
CASSRRGQGGTGELFF
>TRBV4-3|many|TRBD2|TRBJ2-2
TGCGCCAGCAGCCAAGGTCCTCGGGACTACTACACCGGGGAGCTGTTTTTT
CASSQGPRDYYTGELFF
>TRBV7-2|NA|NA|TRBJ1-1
TGTGCCAGCAGCCGCCCTGCGGGGAAAACTGAAGCTTTCTTT
CASSRPAGKTEAFF
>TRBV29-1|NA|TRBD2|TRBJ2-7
TGCAGCGTTGGACTAGCGGTAAACTCCTACGAGCAGTACTTC
CSVGLAVNSYEQYF
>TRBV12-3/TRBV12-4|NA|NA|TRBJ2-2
TGTGCCAGCAGAAGTAACGCGAACACCGGGGAGCTGTTTTTT
CASRSNANTGELFF
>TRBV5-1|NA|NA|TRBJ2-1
TGCGCCAGCAGCTTGGGGACCCCGGGGACCTACTACAATGAGCAGTTCTTC
CASSLGTPGTYYNEQFF
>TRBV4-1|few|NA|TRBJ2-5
TGCGCCAGCAGCCAATCCCGGGTGGGAGAGACCCAGTACTTC
CASSQSRVGETQYF
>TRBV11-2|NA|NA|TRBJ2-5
TGTGCCAGCAGCTCTCGTGTCCAAGAGACCCAGTACTTC
CASSSRVQETQYF
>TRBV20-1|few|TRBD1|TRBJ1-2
TGCAGTGCTAGAGCCCGGGACAGGGGTTCCGATGGCTACACCTTC
CSARARDRGSDGYTF
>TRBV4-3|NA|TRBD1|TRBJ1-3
TGCGCCAGCAGCCCAGACAGGGGGCCTGGAAACACCATATATTTT
CASSPDRGPGNTIYF
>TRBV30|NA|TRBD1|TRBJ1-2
TGTGCCTGGATAAGGGCAGGGGGCTATGGCTACACCTTC
CAWIRAGGYGYTF